The 29 T cell receptor beta chains below all came from one sample that was sequenced in a study of T cell responses to AZD1222 COVID-19 vaccine (dated by TCRdb to the early 2020s). Receptors were amplified or captured by the immunoSEQ multiplex PCR assay. TCRdb re-hosts the immuneACCESS table, in-frame sequences only. Its copies lack some clones; in the studies checked, an unresolved V gene accounts for under half of them, and the cause for the rest is not known. This sample is represented by under 200,000 clones; around 90% of them were singletons. The leading ten clones occupy 0.99% of the sample. The sample's time point, from its label and the paper: baseline before first vaccination. The sequencing here drew on peripheral blood, taken on day 0 of AZD1222 vaccination. Receptors were obtained from an adult in good health.

The V and J genes are TRBV9 and TRBJ2-1, with D maybe TRBD1 (7 bases). The CDR3 extends over 14 amino acids. Germline CDR1 SGDLS, CDR2 YYNGEE. V was clipped by 3 bases and J by 2 bases, with 9 bases between them. The CDR3 reads CASSGGTAYNEQFF. For the CDR3, the DNA is TGTGCCAGCAGCGGCGGGACAGCCTACAATGAGCAGTTCTTC.

The chain carries TRBV27 and TRBJ2-7; 11 nucleotides line up with TRBD1. Germline V lookup: CDR1 MNHEY, CDR2 SMNVEV (reference sequence). V lost 0 bases to trimming and J lost 3 bases; unmatched junction nucleotides: 4. This CDR3 contains 16 residues. CDR3 protein: CASSLSGQGVIYEQYF. The DNA for the CDR3 is TGTGCCAGCAGTTTATCGGGACAGGGGGTTATCTACGAGCAGTACTTC.

V and J are TRBV7-9 and TRBJ2-5; 8 bases are shared with TRBD2. The CDR3 loop spans 15 amino acids. With V trimmed by 4 bases and J by 5 bases, 9 bases remained unmatched. Germline CDR1 SEHNR, CDR2 FQNEAQ (reference sequence). The chain's CDR3 is CASSSGGIAFETQYF. In DNA form, the CDR3 reads TGTGCCAGCAGCTCGGGGGGGATAGCGTTCGAGACCCAGTACTTC.

The chain carries TRBV5-4 and TRBJ1-1; D gene ambiguous. In germline, CDR1 is SGHNT, CDR2 YYREEE (reference sequence). V lost 7 bases, J lost 11 bases, and 15 bases lay in between. This CDR3 comprises 11 residues. CDR3 region: CASGGLLGAFF. The CDR3 DNA reads as TGTGCCAGCGGAGGACTGCTAGGGGCTTTCTTT. The full variable domain, in which reference TRBV5-4 and TRBJ1-1 provide the parts outside the CDR3, is ETGVTQSPTHLIKTRGQQVTLRCSSQSGHNTVSWYQQALGQGPQFIFQYYREEENGRGNFPPRFSGLQFPNYSSELNVNALELDDSALYLCASGGLLGAFFGQGTRLTVV.

The genes are TRBV7-2 and TRBJ2-7; D ambiguous. The CDR3 is 15 residues long. CDR1 and CDR2 (germline): SGHTA, FQGNSA. Trimming stripped 3 bases from V and 6 bases from J, with 18 bases between. The CDR3 here is CASSFGLLRSPEQYF. CDR3 coding DNA: TGTGCCAGCAGCTTTGGCCTTTTGCGGTCGCCCGAGCAGTACTTC.

This clone was seen once. The rearrangement links TRBV19 to TRBJ1-2; D might be TRBD1 (6 bases). V was shortened by 6 bases and J by 8 bases, with 19 bases between the two germline ends. This CDR3 is 14 amino acids long. Germline lookup yields CDR1 LNHDA and CDR2 SQIVND (reference sequence). The CDR3 bases are TGTGCCAGTAGCCACAGGGCGGCCGAAGCAGGCTACACCTTC. Translation: CASSHRAAEAGYTF.

The rearrangement uses TRBV9 and TRBJ2-4; maybe TRBD2 (5 bases). The V gene lost 2 bases and the J gene lost 5 bases, with 14 bases spanning the gap. The CDR3 runs to 15 residues. Germline V lookup: CDR1 SGDLS, CDR2 YYNGEE. The CDR3 coding sequence is TGTGCCAGCAGCGTTACCGAGGGCCGGGAAAACATTCAGTACTTC. Protein sequence: CASSVTEGRENIQYF.

This rearrangement joins TRBV15 to TRBJ2-3; unclear D gene. The V end lost 2 bases, the J end lost 0 bases, and 9 bases lay between the germline ends. The CDR3 contains 15 residues. The germline gives CDR1 LNHNV, CDR2 YYDKDF (reference sequence). The CDR3 protein is CATSRSAFSTDTQYF. The CDR3 DNA is TGTGCCACCAGCAGATCTGCGTTTAGCACAGATACGCAGTATTTT.

The chain carries TRBV3-1 (or the pseudogene TRBV3-2) and TRBJ2-5; D is unclear. CDR3 length equals 11 residues. V was pared by 6 bases and J by 5 bases, with 7 bases between. Germline values: CDR1 LGHDT, CDR2 YNNKEL (reference sequence). Here the CDR3 DNA reads TGTGCCAGCAGTTTATCCGAGACCCAGTACTTC. Translation gives CASSLSETQYF.

The table lists this clone with a count of one. J is TRBJ2-3 and V is TRBV11-3, with TRBD2 identical over 7 bases. The CDR3 has 20 amino acids. V trimming: 0 bases; J trimming: 0 bases; junction bases outside the gene matches: 15. Germline-derived CDR1 and CDR2 are SGHNT and YENEEA. The CDR3 DNA sequence: TGTGCCAGCAGCTTAGAAGTCGGCAGCGGGGAGGATACTAGCACAGATACGCAGTATTTT. Translating gives CASSLEVGSGEDTSTDTQYF.

The chain has TRBV15 and TRBJ1-5, with 7 positions matching TRBD1. This CDR3 is 15 amino acids long. The germline CDR1 and CDR2 sequences are LNHNV and YYDKDF (reference sequence). Germline trimming cut 5 bases from V and 6 bases from J; bases unmatched to any gene: 10. The CDR3 loop reads CATSALGQAGQPQHF. CDR3 bases: TGTGCCACCAGCGCCCTAGGACAGGCCGGTCAGCCCCAGCATTTT.

The rearrangement uses TRBV27 and TRBJ2-7, with 7 bases that match TRBD2. The V gene's germline CDR1 is MNHEY and CDR2 SMNVEV (reference sequence). V was pared by 5 bases and J by 6 bases, with 13 bases of the junction left unmatched. The CDR3 covers 15 residues. The CDR3 nucleotides read TGTGCCAGCAGTCCCAGGAGGCGGGAGCAGCGCGAGCAGTACTTC. It encodes CASSPRRREQREQYF.

The chain combines TRBV4-3 with TRBJ2-7; D call uncertain. Germline CDR1 reads LGHNA; CDR2 reads YSLEER. V was trimmed by 0 bases and J by 0 bases, leaving 15 bases between them. The CDR3 has 17 residues. Here the CDR3 reads CASSQDTDTKGSYEQYF. The CDR3 DNA is TGCGCCAGCAGCCAAGATACGGATACGAAGGGCTCCTACGAGCAGTACTTC.

This clone was detected only a few times. The chain carries TRBV7-9 and TRBJ1-1; D remains unclear. V lost 4 bases and J lost 4, with 7 bases in between. CDR1 and CDR2 (germline): SEHNR, FQNEAQ (reference sequence). The CDR3 length is 12 residues. DNA for the CDR3: TGTGCCAGCAGCTCGGTGGTCACTGAAGCTTTCTTT. This encodes CASSSVVTEAFF.

This clone was picked up a small number of times. The rearrangement joins TRBV3-1 (or the pseudogene TRBV3-2) to TRBJ2-7; 10 nucleotides align to TRBD2. This CDR3 is 14 amino acids long. Germline CDR1 and CDR2: LGHDT and YNNKEL (reference sequence). The junction had 5 bases not matched to a gene; V was cut back by 4 bases and J by 5 bases. The CDR3 region has the DNA TGTGCCAGCAGCCCCTGGACTAGCGGAAACGAGCAGTACTTC. It specifies CASSPWTSGNEQYF.

This rearrangement joins TRBV6-5 to TRBJ2-7; 7 bases fit TRBD1. The CDR3 loop spans 15 amino acids. CDR1 is MNHEY, CDR2 SVGAGI, per germline. Trimming removed 7 bases from V and 0 bases from J; junction bases left unmatched: 9. The CDR3 region is CASTMGQTSSYEQYF. CDR3 bases: TGTGCCAGCACCATGGGACAGACGAGCTCCTACGAGCAGTACTTC.

Here the CDR3 DNA reads TGTGCCAGCAGTTACAAAGAGAGCTCCAATCAGCCCCAGCATTTT. Amino acid sequence: CASSYKESSNQPQHF. The gene calls are TRBV6-2 or TRBV6-3 and TRBJ1-5; D uncertain. Germline CDR1 reads MNHEY; CDR2 reads SVGEGT. V lost 2 bases and J 3 bases, leaving 11 bases between the germline ends. The CDR3 has 15 amino acids.

This clone was counted only a few times. The chain uses TRBV5-5 and TRBJ2-2; the match to TRBD2 covers 14 bases. Germline V lookup: CDR1 SGHKS, CDR2 YYEKEE (reference sequence). Trimming took 3 bases from V and 3 from J; bases not matched to a gene: 4. This CDR3 comprises 17 residues. CDR3 nucleotides: TGTGCCAGCAGCTCGGGACTAGCGGGAGCGCACACCGGGGAGCTGTTTTTT. This encodes CASSSGLAGAHTGELFF.

The chain recombines TRBV5-4 with TRBJ2-3; no definite D call. The CDR3 is made up of 14 amino acids. With 2 bases removed from V and 1 base from J, the gap between germline ends came to 8 bases. The germline V gene has CDR1 SGHNT and CDR2 YYREEE (reference sequence). CDR3 bases: TGTGCCAGCAGCTTAGCCGGTCGCACAGATACGCAGTATTTT. Translating gives CASSLAGRTDTQYF. The variable domain in full, completed from reference TRBV5-4 and TRBJ2-3, reads ETGVTQSPTHLIKTRGQQVTLRCSSQSGHNTVSWYQQALGQGPQFIFQYYREEENGRGNFPPRFSGLQFPNYSSELNVNALELDDSALYLCASSLAGRTDTQYFGPGTRLTVL.

The chain carries TRBV5-4 and TRBJ1-2, with D possibly being TRBD1 (5 bases). This CDR3 has 14 residues. Germline CDR1 and CDR2: SGHNT and YYREEE (reference sequence). V lost 5 bases to trimming and J lost 2 bases, with 13 bases between them. Here the CDR3 reads CASRGVISNYGYTF. CDR3 in DNA: TGTGCCAGCAGGGGGGTTATCTCCAACTATGGCTACACCTTC.

This clone showed up many times. The rearrangement joins TRBV7-3 to TRBJ2-7; 9 bases are a match to TRBD1. Unmatched junction bases numbered 5, after V lost 4 bases and J lost 1 base. The CDR3 runs 15 residues. CDR1 is SGHTA, CDR2 FQGTGA, per germline. CDR3 sequence: CASSSTGTGSYEQYF. In DNA form, the CDR3 reads TGTGCCAGCAGCTCAACCGGGACAGGGTCCTACGAGCAGTACTTC.

The chain has TRBV6-5 and TRBJ1-2, with no clear D. V dropped 6 bases and J dropped 3 bases, with 17 bases sitting between them. This CDR3 region has 15 residues. Germline V gene data show CDR1 as MNHEY and CDR2 as SVGAGI. This CDR3 reads CASSASSQVYYGYTF. The CDR3 DNA sequence: TGTGCCAGCAGCGCCTCTTCGCAGGTTTACTATGGCTACACCTTC.

The gene calls are TRBV10-3 and TRBJ2-4; TRBD1 is a possible D gene (5 bases). CDR1 ENHRY and CDR2 SYGVKD come from the germline V gene. V was cut by 2 bases and J by 7 bases, with 12 bases left in between. This CDR3 spans 14 amino acids. CDR3: CAISEVGVLNIQYF. CDR3 DNA: TGTGCCATCAGTGAGGTAGGGGTATTGAACATTCAGTACTTC.

This clone is a singleton in its sample. The chain couples TRBV6-5 to TRBJ2-1; TRBD2 aligns across 8 bases. This CDR3 comprises 14 residues. Trimming removed 7 bases from V and 4 bases from J; junction bases left unmatched: 6. The germline CDR1 and CDR2 sequences are MNHEY and SVGAGI. The CDR3 reads CASTGLAGYNEQFF. CDR3 nucleotides: TGTGCCAGCACGGGATTAGCGGGATACAATGAGCAGTTCTTC.

This clone appeared a single time. This chain links TRBV6-6 with TRBJ2-5, with a tentative D call TRBD2 (5 bases). Germline loops: CDR1 MNHNY, CDR2 SVGAGI (reference sequence). V was shortened by 7 bases and J by 5 bases, with 20 bases between the two germline ends. The CDR3 extends over 15 amino acids. CDR3 sequence reads: CASTPGSGPRETQYF. The CDR3 DNA reads TGTGCCAGCACTCCAGGCAGCGGCCCACGTGAGACCCAGTACTTC.

The chain's CDR3 is CASSPRTGVQTQYF. CDR3 DNA: TGTGCCAGCAGCCCGAGGACAGGGGTGCAGACCCAGTACTTC. The chain has TRBV7-9 and TRBJ2-5; 9 bases align to TRBD1. CDR1 is SEHNR and CDR2 is FQNEAQ in the germline V gene (reference sequence). The CDR3 spans 14 residues. Trimming removed 5 bases from V and 6 bases from J; junction bases left unmatched: 7.

The chain couples TRBV5-1 to TRBJ2-7; 11 bases are a match to TRBD1. CDR1 and CDR2 (germline): SGHRS, YFSETQ. The ends lost 4 bases at V and 4 bases at J; junction bases unmatched: 7. The CDR3 spans 15 residues. CDR3 sequence: CASSAGTGGRYEQYF. For the CDR3, the DNA is TGCGCCAGCAGCGCGGGGACAGGGGGAAGGTACGAGCAGTACTTC.

This clone was picked up one time. Other nucleotide sequences in the sample specify the same CDR3. The gene calls are TRBV7-9 and TRBJ1-2; 7 nucleotides agree with TRBD1. Per the germline V gene, CDR1 is SEHNR and CDR2 is FQNEAQ (reference sequence). CDR3 length: 13 residues. Trimming removed 5 bases from V and 5 bases from J; junction bases left unmatched: 5. The CDR3, as DNA: TGTGCCAGCAGCCTCGACAGGGATTATGGCTACACCTTC. It codes for CASSLDRDYGYTF.

V and J are TRBV29-1 and TRBJ2-7; D remains unclear. CDR3 size: 12 residues. Trimming took 4 bases from V and 0 from J, leaving 7 bases between them. From germline, CDR1 is SQVTM and CDR2 ANQGSEA. The CDR3 here is CSVGTDSYEQYF. Written as DNA, the CDR3 is TGCAGCGTTGGGACGGACTCCTACGAGCAGTACTTC.